The 21 T cell receptor beta chains reported below all come from one sample, sequenced in a study of T cell changes during pregnancy in multiple sclerosis. Produced via immunoSEQ multiplex PCR; TCRdb's table is partial and in-frame only. The repertoire holds tens of thousands of clones, with over 85% as singletons. This specimen was peripheral blood, taken in the first trimester of pregnancy. The receptors shown here come from a female donor with multiple sclerosis, enrolled in a pregnancy study.

V usage is TRBV6-4 and J usage is TRBJ2-2, with TRBD2 matching over 14 bases. Per the germline V gene, CDR1 is MRHNA and CDR2 is SNTAGT. J was trimmed by 1 base and V by 5 bases; bases with no gene match: 3. The CDR3 has 17 residues. The CDR3 DNA is TGTGCCAGCAGTAGGACTAGCGGGAGGATGAACACCGGGGAGCTGTTTTTT. Translated, it gives CASSRTSGRMNTGELFF.

V gene TRBV28 combines with J gene TRBJ2-3, with D perhaps TRBD2 (6 bases). Trimming shortened V by 3 bases and J by 3 bases, and 7 bases separated the two germline ends. Germline CDR1 is MDHEN and CDR2 is SYDVKM. There are 13 residues in the CDR3. The CDR3 is CASSLGGTDTQYF. CDR3 bases: TGTGCCAGCAGTTTGGGGGGAACAGATACGCAGTATTTT.

The rearrangement joins TRBV5-1 to TRBJ1-1; D is unclear. Germline V gene sequence: CDR1 SGHRS, CDR2 YFSETQ. V was clipped by 1 base and J by 0 bases, with 7 bases between them. The CDR3 is 14 amino acids. CDR3 sequence: CASSLTVMNTEAFF. The CDR3 bases are TGCGCCAGCAGCTTGACAGTAATGAACACTGAAGCTTTCTTT.

J is TRBJ1-2 and V is TRBV27; a weak D match, TRBD1 (5 bases). V was shortened by 7 bases and J by 4 bases, with 10 bases between the two germline ends. This CDR3 is built from 12 residues. Germline loops: CDR1 MNHEY, CDR2 SMNVEV (reference sequence). CDR3 amino acids: CASKGRVYGYTF. Here the CDR3 DNA reads TGTGCCAGCAAAGGCAGGGTCTATGGCTACACCTTC.

This chain links TRBV5-8 with TRBJ2-2, with 10 bases fitting TRBD2. The CDR3 consists of 17 residues. V lost 0 bases, J lost 0 bases, and 2 bases stayed unmatched. Looked up from germline, CDR1 is SGHTS and CDR2 is YDEGEE. CDR3 nucleotides: TGTGCCAGCAGCTTGGTAACTAGCGGGACGAACACCGGGGAGCTGTTTTTT. Residues: CASSLVTSGTNTGELFF.

This rearrangement joins TRBV29-1 to TRBJ2-1; TRBD1 aligns across 12 bases. After removal of 4 bases from V and 7 bases from J, the junction contained 8 bases not matched to a gene. Per germline, CDR1 SQVTM and CDR2 ANQGSEA. CDR3 length equals 15 residues. The CDR3 reads CSVVGAGQGANEQFF. CDR3 nucleotide sequence: TGCAGCGTTGTAGGAGCGGGACAGGGGGCAAATGAGCAGTTCTTC.

V gene TRBV7-9 combines with J gene TRBJ2-1, with 9 bases aligning to TRBD2. Germline V gene lookup returns CDR1 SEHNR and CDR2 FQNEAQ (reference sequence). The CDR3 loop spans 14 amino acids. After removal of 6 bases from V and 4 bases from J, the junction contained 4 bases not matched to a gene. The CDR3 reads CASRPSGIYNEQFF. The DNA of the CDR3 is TGTGCCAGCAGACCTAGCGGGATTTACAATGAGCAGTTCTTC. Full variable domain (remainder filled in from reference TRBV7-9 and TRBJ2-1): DTGVSQNPRHKITKRGQNVTFRCDPISEHNRLYWYRQTLGQGPEFLTYFQNEAQLEKSRLLSDRFSAERPKGSFSTLEIQRTEQGDSAMYLCASRPSGIYNEQFFGPGTRLTVL.

V and J are TRBV5-1 and TRBJ1-4; 7 bases map to TRBD1. V lost 4 bases, J lost 4 bases, and 7 bases stayed unmatched. The CDR3 spans 15 residues. Germline values: CDR1 SGHRS, CDR2 YFSETQ. The CDR3 is CASSLYRGRNEKLFF. DNA of the CDR3: TGCGCCAGCAGCCTTTACAGGGGACGTAATGAAAAACTGTTTTTT. Full variable domain (remainder filled in from reference TRBV5-1 and TRBJ1-4): KAGVTQTPRYLIKTRGQQVTLSCSPISGHRSVSWYQQTPGQGLQFLFEYFSETQRNKGNFPGRFSGRQFSNSRSEMNVSTLELGDSALYLCASSLYRGRNEKLFFGSGTQLSVL.

The chain joins TRBV5-1 to TRBJ1-4; no reliable D call. The CDR3 contains 14 residues. Germline lookup yields CDR1 SGHRS and CDR2 YFSETQ. V dropped 1 base and J dropped 7 bases, with 11 bases sitting between them. The CDR3 DNA reads TGCGCCAGCAGCTTGTATAGCCCATCTGAAAAACTGTTTTTT. This gives the protein CASSLYSPSEKLFF. The full variable domain, rest sourced from reference TRBV5-1 and TRBJ1-4, is KAGVTQTPRYLIKTRGQQVTLSCSPISGHRSVSWYQQTPGQGLQFLFEYFSETQRNKGNFPGRFSGRQFSNSRSEMNVSTLELGDSALYLCASSLYSPSEKLFFGSGTQLSVL.

The chain uses TRBV4-3 and TRBJ1-1, with TRBD1 matching 7 bases. V was clipped by 2 bases and J by 4 bases; unmatched bases: 4. This CDR3 comprises 14 residues. Germline assignment: CDR1 LGHNA and CDR2 YSLEER. This CDR3 is CASSQYRGVTEAFF. In nucleotides, the CDR3 is TGCGCCAGCAGCCAATACAGGGGAGTCACTGAAGCTTTCTTT.

The chain employs TRBV7-2 and TRBJ1-2; 7 positions match TRBD1. The CDR3 runs to 14 residues. In germline, CDR1 is SGHTA, CDR2 FQGNSA. The V and J ends lost 2 bases and 3 bases, in that order; junction bases with no gene match: 3. CDR3 loop: CASSLTRGDYGYTF. Written as DNA, the CDR3 is TGTGCCAGCAGCTTAACCAGGGGGGACTATGGCTACACCTTC.

This clone was counted a single time. Here the CDR3 reads CASSPEGSGGTEAFF. The CDR3 coding sequence is TGTGCCAGCAGCCCCGAGGGCTCCGGGGGCACTGAAGCTTTCTTT. This rearrangement joins TRBV7-6 to TRBJ1-1, with D maybe TRBD1 (5 bases). Germline V gene lookup returns CDR1 SGHVS and CDR2 FNYEAQ. Trimming left V 5 bases short and J 4 bases short, with 17 bases between. This CDR3 contains 15 residues.

This rearrangement joins TRBV2 to TRBJ2-2; 7 nucleotides agree with TRBD2. Trimming cost V 0 bases and J 0 bases; bases outside gene matches: 4. From germline, CDR1 is SNHLY and CDR2 FYNNEI. This CDR3 has 17 amino acids. The CDR3 loop reads CASSEAWGGTNTGELFF. In DNA form, the CDR3 reads TGTGCCAGCAGTGAAGCCTGGGGGGGAACGAACACCGGGGAGCTGTTTTTT.

The chain has TRBV5-1 and TRBJ2-3, with 8 bases aligning to TRBD2. CDR1 and CDR2 (germline): SGHRS, YFSETQ. The ends lost 1 base at V and 1 base at J; junction bases unmatched: 5. CDR3 length equals 16 residues. CDR3 region: CASSLPLAARTDTQYF. The CDR3 coding sequence is TGCGCCAGCAGCTTGCCACTAGCGGCACGCACAGATACGCAGTATTTT.

This chain connects TRBV5-8 to TRBJ2-7; D remains unclear. The CDR3 has 11 residues. The germline gives CDR1 SGHTS, CDR2 YDEGEE. V gave up 4 bases and J gave up 2 bases, with 4 bases separating them. The DNA of the CDR3 is TGTGCCAGCAGCGTCACCTACGAGCAGTACTTC. Its protein product is CASSVTYEQYF.

The chain joins TRBV7-9 to TRBJ2-3; 11 nucleotides match TRBD2. There are 15 residues in the CDR3. With V trimmed by 5 bases and J by 1 base, 2 bases remained unmatched. From germline, CDR1 is SEHNR and CDR2 FQNEAQ (reference sequence). CDR3 in amino acids: CASSLTSGGTDTQYF. The CDR3 DNA follows: TGTGCCAGCAGCCTGACTAGCGGGGGCACAGATACGCAGTATTTT.

The chain recombines TRBV28 with TRBJ2-7; TRBD2 agrees at 14 bases. V was clipped by 4 bases and J by 0 bases; unmatched bases: 8. CDR1 is MDHEN and CDR2 is SYDVKM in the germline V gene. The CDR3 consists of 18 residues. The CDR3 loop is CASSYPPGTSGSSYEQYF. CDR3 nucleotides: TGTGCCAGCAGTTATCCCCCGGGGACTAGCGGGAGCTCCTACGAGCAGTACTTC.

V is TRBV7-6 and J is TRBJ2-1, with 8 positions matching TRBD2. The CDR3 runs 16 residues. V lost 2 bases to trimming and J lost 4 bases; unmatched junction nucleotides: 7. The germline V gene has CDR1 SGHVS and CDR2 FNYEAQ. CDR3 sequence (DNA): TGTGCCAGCAGCTTATACAACGGGGGGGGTTACAATGAGCAGTTCTTC. This gives the protein CASSLYNGGGYNEQFF. The complete variable domain, with remaining parts taken from reference TRBV7-6 and TRBJ2-1, reads GAGVSQSPRYKVTKRGQDVALRCDPISGHVSLYWYRQALGQGPEFLTYFNYEAQQDKSGLPNDRFSAERPEGSISTLTIQRTEQRDSAMYRCASSLYNGGGYNEQFFGPGTRLTVL.

V usage is TRBV27 and J usage is TRBJ1-5, with 9 bases lining up with TRBD1. The CDR3 length is 19 residues. V dropped 5 bases and J dropped 0; count of bases not matched to a gene: 14. Germline CDR1 reads MNHEY; CDR2 reads SMNVEV (reference sequence). CDR3: CASSHHRGQGPYSNQPQHF. CDR3 coding DNA: TGTGCCAGCAGTCACCACCGCGGACAGGGGCCTTATAGCAATCAGCCCCAGCATTTT.

The chain carries TRBV2 and TRBJ2-7; perhaps TRBD1 as D (5 bases). Germline values: CDR1 SNHLY, CDR2 FYNNEI. The CDR3 consists of 13 residues. Trimming left V 7 bases short and J 5 bases short, with 15 bases between. CDR3 DNA: TGTGCCAGCATCCGACAGACTCCGGACGAGCAGTACTTC. It is translated as CASIRQTPDEQYF.

The genes are TRBV19 and TRBJ2-1; 8 bases align to TRBD1. The CDR3 length is 15 residues. After removal of 5 bases from V and 4 bases from J, the junction contained 7 bases not matched to a gene. Germline assignment: CDR1 LNHDA and CDR2 SQIVND (reference sequence). CDR3 residues: CASSPRTGGYNEQFF. The CDR3 DNA is TGTGCCAGTAGTCCCCGCACAGGGGGATACAATGAGCAGTTCTTC.